This entry lists 21 T cell receptor beta chains sequenced from one sample in a study of response to subunit inactivated influenza vaccine. Using its own MiXCR run on the RT-PCR reads, TCRdb lists one record per CDR3 protein. This table holds 500,000 to 600,000 distinct CDR3 sequences, around 11% found once. Here the sequenced sample was PBMCs from blood, taken on the day of vaccination. The receptors derive from a man over 45 who received an inactivated influenza vaccine.

The CDR3 DNA sequence: TGCAGTGCTAGGGGCCCCCTGGGCGGGGAGCTGTTTTTT. Encoded protein: CSARGPLGGELFF. The chain couples TRBV20-1 to TRBJ2-2; D is uncertain. The germline V gene encodes CDR1 DFQATT and CDR2 SNEGSKA (reference sequence). This CDR3 contains 13 residues. V was cut by 3 bases and J by 7 bases, with 12 bases left in between.

In its sample, this clonotype was seen many times. The chain employs TRBV6-5 and TRBJ2-5; D is ambiguous. The CDR3 contains 11 residues. Deletions cut 7 bases from V and 4 bases from J, with 7 bases between. Germline values: CDR1 MNHEY, CDR2 SVGAGI. CDR3 in amino acids: CASTGSETQYF. The CDR3 coding sequence is TGTGCCAGCACTGGGTCAGAGACCCAGTACTTC.

This clonotype was observed a handful of times. The chain employs TRBV20-1 and TRBJ1-2; D possibly corresponds to TRBD1 (6 bases). Deletions cut 6 bases from V and 9 bases from J, with 20 bases between. The germline V gene has CDR1 DFQATT and CDR2 SNEGSKA (reference sequence). The CDR3 is 13 residues long. The CDR3 bases are TGCAGTGCCACCAATTTGATACAGGGTAGCTACACCTTC. Translating gives CSATNLIQGSYTF.

This clonotype was recorded a few times. The chain links TRBV4-1 to TRBJ2-5, with a possible D match to TRBD2 (6 bases). CDR1 is MGHRA, CDR2 YSYEKL, per germline. The CDR3 contains 14 residues. Trimming pared 4 bases from V and 5 bases from J, leaving 14 bases between. The CDR3 DNA sequence: TGCGCCAGCAGCCCGAACGGGGGTACGGAGACCCAGTACTTC. This encodes CASSPNGGTETQYF.

This clonotype turned up a few times. The chain combines TRBV28 with TRBJ2-3; D not resolved. The CDR3 has 18 amino acids. Trimming pared 3 bases from V and 0 bases from J, leaving 19 bases between. CDR1 MDHEN and CDR2 SYDVKM come from the germline V gene. The CDR3 nucleotides are TGTGCCAGCAGTTTCCCCCCTCGGCTTCCTGGCAGCACAGATACGCAGTATTTT. Protein sequence: CASSFPPRLPGSTDTQYF.

This clonotype was found a few times. This chain uses TRBV12-3 or TRBV12-4 with TRBJ2-1, with D perhaps TRBD1 (6 bases). The ends were cut back, 7 bases at V and 6 bases at J, with 13 bases in the middle. The CDR3 has 13 residues. The CDR3 region is CASTLDSLNEQFF. The CDR3 bases are TGTGCCAGCACCCTGGACAGCCTCAATGAGCAGTTCTTC.

The V call is TRBV7-9, the J call TRBJ2-7, with 10 bases matching TRBD2. The CDR3 length is 16 residues. With V trimmed by 7 bases and J by 1 base, 10 bases remained unmatched. Germline CDR1 reads SEHNR; CDR2 reads FQNEAQ (reference sequence). In DNA, the CDR3 is TGTGCCAGCACCGTGCCTGCTAGCGGGGGTTCCTACGAGCAGTACTTC. This gives the protein CASTVPASGGSYEQYF.

The rearrangement links TRBV10-3 to TRBJ2-1, with no clear D. Germline CDR1 is ENHRY and CDR2 is SYGVKD. Trimming took off 4 bases at V and 8 bases at J, with 18 bases between the two ends. This CDR3 has 15 residues. The CDR3 nucleotides are TGTGCCATCAGTGTCGGCGGCACCGAAGGCGATGAGCAGTTCTTC. Translating it yields CAISVGGTEGDEQFF.

At least ten counts were recorded for this clonotype. This chain uses TRBV28 with TRBJ1-1, with D possibly TRBD1 on 5 matching bases. The CDR3 is 13 residues long. Between the trimmed V and J ends, which lost 7 bases and 6 bases, there was a span of 15 bases. Germline assignment: CDR1 MDHEN and CDR2 SYDVKM. In DNA form, the CDR3 reads TGTGCCAGCACCCCCCGGGGGGAGGCTGAAGCTTTCTTT. Translating gives CASTPRGEAEAFF. Complete variable domain (other parts from reference TRBV28 and TRBJ1-1): DVKVTQSSRYLVKRTGEKVFLECVQDMDHENMFWYRQDPGLGLRLIYFSYDVKMKEKGDIPEGYSVSREKKERFSLILESASTNQTSMYLCASTPRGEAEAFFGQGTRLTVV.

V usage is TRBV7-2 and J usage is TRBJ1-4; D unclear. V lost 6 bases and J lost 5, with 13 bases in between. The V gene's germline CDR1 is SGHTA and CDR2 FQGNSA. This CDR3 has 14 residues. In nucleotides, the CDR3 is TGTGCCAGCAGACCTGGACTGTGGAATGAAAAACTGTTTTTT. This gives the protein CASRPGLWNEKLFF. Looking up the rest from reference TRBV7-2 and TRBJ1-4 gives the full variable domain: GAGVSQSPSNKVTEKGKDVELRCDPISGHTALYWYRQSLGQGLEFLIYFQGNSAPDKSGLPSDRFSAERTGGSVSTLTIQRTQQEDSAVYLCASRPGLWNEKLFFGSGTQLSVL.

The chain combines TRBV4-2 with TRBJ2-5; D is possibly TRBD2 (5 bases). CDR1 and CDR2 (germline): LGHNA, YNFKEQ. Trimming left V 8 bases short and J 5 bases short, with 18 bases between. The CDR3 is 14 amino acids. CDR3 nucleotides: TGTGCCAGCGCACCGGCCTTCCGAGGGGAGACCCAGTACTTC. It codes for CASAPAFRGETQYF.

There are a few counts of this clonotype. This chain uses TRBV27 with TRBJ1-5; 9 bases match TRBD1. With V trimmed by 5 bases and J by 4 bases, 12 bases remained unmatched. The CDR3 runs 17 residues. Germline CDR1 is MNHEY and CDR2 is SMNVEV (reference sequence). CDR3 sequence: CASSGQGTIVGNQPQHF. Here the CDR3 DNA reads TGTGCCAGCAGTGGACAGGGGACAATAGTAGGGAATCAGCCCCAGCATTTT.

The chain joins TRBV14 to TRBJ1-2; no reliable D call. Germline-derived CDR1 and CDR2 are SGHDN and FVKESK. Trimming pared 2 bases from V and 4 bases from J, leaving 14 bases between. CDR3 length: 15 residues. The CDR3 here is CASSQFSHVPYGYTF. CDR3 DNA sequence: TGTGCCAGCAGCCAATTCTCCCACGTCCCCTATGGCTACACCTTC.

This rearrangement joins TRBV6-5 to TRBJ2-7; D remains unclear. Germline assignment: CDR1 MNHEY and CDR2 SVGAGI. Trimming removed 6 bases at V and 2 bases at J, with 11 bases between. CDR3 length: 13 residues. The CDR3 sequence: CASSYQPTYEQYF. CDR3 bases: TGTGCCAGCAGCTACCAACCTACCTACGAGCAGTACTTC.

Only a few counts were recorded for this clonotype. The chain uses TRBV5-1 and TRBJ2-3, with a weak D call TRBD2 (5 bases). The CDR3 consists of 15 residues. Germline-derived CDR1 and CDR2 are SGHRS and YFSETQ. Trimming took 3 bases from V and 0 from J, leaving 11 bases between them. The CDR3 nucleotides are TGCGCCAGCAGCTGGACTGGGGTTAGCACAGATACGCAGTATTTT. Amino acids: CASSWTGVSTDTQYF.

This rearrangement joins TRBV20-1 to TRBJ2-5, with D possibly being TRBD1 or TRBD2 (5 bases each). The germline gives CDR1 DFQATT, CDR2 SNEGSKA (reference sequence). The CDR3 loop spans 14 amino acids. The V and J ends lost 0 bases and 5 bases respectively, with 13 bases between them. The CDR3 region is CSARDKRGWETQYF. The CDR3 coding sequence is TGCAGTGCTAGAGATAAGAGGGGCTGGGAGACCCAGTACTTC.

The chain is built from TRBV20-1 and TRBJ2-7; possibly TRBD2 for D (6 bases). V dropped 3 bases and J dropped 1 base, with 16 bases sitting between them. CDR1 DFQATT and CDR2 SNEGSKA come from the germline V gene (reference sequence). The CDR3 is 15 residues long. The CDR3 here is CSARDPGLMSYEQYF. As DNA, the CDR3 is TGCAGTGCTAGGGACCCGGGACTTATGTCCTACGAGCAGTACTTC.

In this sample, this clonotype turned up many times. The chain carries TRBV5-6 and TRBJ2-3; 7 nucleotides agree with TRBD1. Per the germline V gene, CDR1 is SGHDT and CDR2 is YYEEEE. The trim removed 3 bases at V and 3 bases at J, leaving 1 base unmatched. The CDR3 covers 13 residues. The CDR3 sequence: CASSWDRTDTQYF. Written as DNA, the CDR3 is TGTGCCAGCAGCTGGGACAGAACAGATACGCAGTATTTT.

There are a few counts of this clonotype. The rearrangement links TRBV4-1 to TRBJ2-5; 7 bases map to TRBD2. The germline V gene encodes CDR1 MGHRA and CDR2 YSYEKL. Trimming cost V 4 bases and J 0 bases; bases outside gene matches: 8. This CDR3 comprises 16 residues. CDR3 DNA sequence: TGCGCCAGCAGCCCCGGTGTTGGGGGGGACCAAGAGACCCAGTACTTC. Translation gives CASSPGVGGDQETQYF.

This sequence joins TRBV28 and TRBJ1-2; 8 bases match TRBD1. The CDR3 has 16 residues. The V gene end was trimmed by 5 bases and the J gene end by 7 bases; junction bases not matched to a gene: 15. Germline V lookup: CDR1 MDHEN, CDR2 SYDVKM. CDR3 coding DNA: TGTGCCAGCAGTCTTCGAGGACCGGGACAGGTTTTTGGCTACACCTTC. It codes for CASSLRGPGQVFGYTF.

CDR3 coding DNA: TGCGCCAGCAGCTTGGTCCCCGGGCGGGCTCAAGAGACCCAGTACTTC. This gives the protein CASSLVPGRAQETQYF. The chain joins TRBV5-1 to TRBJ2-5; D may be TRBD2 (5 bases). Germline V gene lookup returns CDR1 SGHRS and CDR2 YFSETQ. Trimming took off 0 bases at V and 2 bases at J, with 14 bases between the two ends. This CDR3 comprises 16 residues.